This T cell receptor (beta chain) was profiled in a study of T cell responses to AZD1222 COVID-19 vaccine. The CDR3 loop spans 16 amino acids. Losses at the gene ends were 0 bases for V and 4 bases for J; bases not matched to a gene: 9. Germline V CDR1 and CDR2: SGDLS, YYNGEE. The sample holds one count of this clone. The antigen is undetermined. Sequencing was performed with immunoSEQ multiplex PCR; in TCRdb, only in-frame clones are kept and a portion is missing. Of roughly 150,000 clones listed, about nine tenths were seen once; the top ten hold around 6.3%. General study results and limits: The reported proportion of spike-specific TCRs targeting unmutated variant regions was nearly half. Researchers took repertoire samples only after the peak T cell response had come. Rises in breadth and depth of Spike-specific TCRs came after two AZD1222 doses.

The chain links TRBV9 to TRBJ1-2, with TRBD1 matching 7 bases. The TCR sequence derives from an adult who received the AZD1222 COVID-19 vaccine. The sample consisted of peripheral blood, taken 28 days after the second AZD1222 dose. The CDR3 protein is CASSVATGQASYGYTF. CDR3 coding DNA: TGTGCCAGCAGCGTAGCTACAGGACAGGCTTCCTATGGCTACACCTTC.